Following are 7 T cell receptor beta chains from one sample sequenced in a study of shared clonotypes between healthy human individuals. CD8 cells regarded as naive lacked CD45RO, were positively chosen for CCR7, and omitted terminally differentiated effector memory CD45RA+ cells. This table comes from immunoSEQ multiplex PCR, and its TCRdb copy is limited to in-frame clones, with some not included. The sample lists some 2.1 million clones, over 85% occurring once. Sequencing input: naive CD8+ T cells from PBMCs. Source of these receptors: a man younger than 30 in good health. Some clones in this sample may be carry-over from other donors' samples.

J is TRBJ2-3 and V is TRBV7-9; perhaps TRBD1 as D (5 bases). Germline values: CDR1 SEHNR, CDR2 FQNEAQ (reference sequence). The CDR3 runs 16 residues. The V gene lost 5 bases and the J gene lost 5 bases, with 20 bases spanning the gap. The CDR3 protein is CASSANVQGTGDTQYF. The CDR3 nucleotides are TGTGCCAGCAGCGCCAATGTCCAGGGTACCGGAGATACGCAGTATTTT.

The V gene is TRBV9, the J gene TRBJ2-7; TRBD1 agrees at 8 bases. Germline assignment: CDR1 SGDLS and CDR2 YYNGEE. V lost 4 bases to trimming and J lost 5 bases; unmatched junction nucleotides: 5. The CDR3 has 13 amino acids. The CDR3 is CASSLGQVDEQYF. In DNA, the CDR3 is TGTGCCAGCAGCCTGGGACAGGTTGACGAGCAGTACTTC.

The V and J genes are TRBV11-2 and TRBJ2-3; 14 bases are shared with TRBD2. CDR1 and CDR2 from the germline V gene are SGHAT and FQNNGV. This CDR3 spans 18 amino acids. With V trimmed by 4 bases and J by 3 bases, 9 bases remained unmatched. CDR3 nucleotides: TGTGCCAGCAGCTCCCAGGGACTAGCGGGAGAAGGAACAGATACGCAGTATTTT. Translated, it gives CASSSQGLAGEGTDTQYF.

The chain is built from TRBV2 and TRBJ2-5, with 7 bases matching TRBD2. V was clipped by 10 bases and J by 5 bases; unmatched bases: 19. The germline CDR1 and CDR2 sequences are SNHLY and FYNNEI. The CDR3 loop spans 16 amino acids. Here the CDR3 DNA reads TGTGCCACCCCCGCCACGGGCGGGAGCCGGCGGGAGACCCAGTACTTC. Its protein product is CATPATGGSRRETQYF.

Regarding this clone: The sample contains more than one DNA sequence encoding this CDR3. The V and J genes are TRBV27 and TRBJ2-1; D is ambiguous. The CDR3 runs to 15 residues. Germline V CDR1 and CDR2: MNHEY, SMNVEV (reference sequence). With 5 bases removed from V and 0 bases from J, the gap between germline ends came to 11 bases. The CDR3 region is CASSLAVSSYNEQFF. The CDR3 DNA follows: TGTGCCAGCAGTCTCGCGGTAAGCTCCTACAATGAGCAGTTCTTC.

This clone has only one observation. The rearrangement links TRBV7-2 to TRBJ2-6, with a possible D match to TRBD2 (5 bases). The germline V gene encodes CDR1 SGHTA and CDR2 FQGNSA. This CDR3 spans 18 amino acids. V lost 2 bases to trimming and J lost 0 bases, with 14 bases between them. CDR3 protein: CASSLSGNRFSGANVLTF. The CDR3 nucleotides read TGTGCCAGCAGCTTAAGCGGCAACAGATTCTCTGGGGCCAACGTCCTGACTTTC.

The chain uses TRBV4-3 and TRBJ1-4; TRBD1 aligns across 7 bases. The germline CDR1 and CDR2 sequences are LGHNA and YSLEER. Unmatched junction bases numbered 19, after V lost 4 bases and J lost 8 bases. The CDR3 is made up of 18 amino acids. CDR3 coding DNA: TGCGCCAGCAGCCGGAACCGGGACAGCCGGGAGGATAAGGAAAAACTGTTTTTT. This encodes CASSRNRDSREDKEKLFF.